These 10 T cell receptor beta chains were sequenced from one sample in a study of shared clonotypes between healthy human individuals. Measured with immunoSEQ multiplex PCR; TCRdb has only the in-frame clones, and not every one. This sample has around 1.9 million clones, with 85% to 95% found just once. The naive CD8 subset, CD45RO-negative cells positively selected for CCR7, excluded terminally differentiated effector memory CD45RA+ cells. The source material was naive CD8+ T cells from PBMCs. The receptors were sampled from a man between 18 and 35 years old in good health. Some clones in this sample may be carry-over from other donors' samples.

The table lists this clone with a count of one. In the same sample, other DNA sequences code for this CDR3. The chain links TRBV27 to TRBJ2-3; the D is unclear. The germline V gene encodes CDR1 MNHEY and CDR2 SMNVEV (reference sequence). The CDR3 spans 15 residues. Trimming removed 0 bases at V and 0 bases at J, with 7 bases between. The CDR3 nucleotides are TGTGCCAGCAGTTTATCGTGGGGAAGCACAGATACGCAGTATTTT. It yields the protein CASSLSWGSTDTQYF.

The chain couples TRBV27 to TRBJ2-3; TRBD2 agrees at 11 bases. The V gene end was trimmed by 4 bases and the J gene end by 3 bases; junction bases not matched to a gene: 6. Germline CDR1 and CDR2: MNHEY and SMNVEV (reference sequence). There are 16 residues in the CDR3. CDR3 in amino acids: CASSSALAGVTDTQYF. The DNA of the CDR3 is TGTGCCAGCAGTTCCGCACTAGCGGGAGTGACAGATACGCAGTATTTT.

The chain is built from TRBV4-1 and TRBJ2-1; 9 bases line up with TRBD2. Germline V gene data show CDR1 as MGHRA and CDR2 as YSYEKL. This CDR3 has 17 amino acids. V trimming: 0 bases; J trimming: 2 bases; junction bases outside the gene matches: 5. The CDR3 coding sequence is TGCGCCAGCAGCCAAGATCCTAGCGGGAAAACCTACAATGAGCAGTTCTTC. Translation gives CASSQDPSGKTYNEQFF.

V usage is TRBV28 and J usage is TRBJ2-7; the D gene is possibly TRBD2 (6 bases). V was trimmed by 5 bases and J by 3 bases, leaving 17 bases between them. The length of the CDR3 is 15 residues. CDR1 is MDHEN and CDR2 is SYDVKM in the germline V gene. The CDR3 is CASSDRDGGYYEQYF. CDR3 DNA sequence: TGTGCCAGCAGTGACCGGGACGGGGGATACTACGAGCAGTACTTC.

The chain is built from TRBV19 and TRBJ2-1, with D uncertain. The CDR3 sequence is 15 residues long. V was trimmed by 3 bases and J by 8 bases, leaving 17 bases between them. Looked up from germline, CDR1 is LNHDA and CDR2 is SQIVND (reference sequence). The CDR3 coding sequence is TGTGCCAGTAGTATGTATCAAGCTAACTCTTATGAGCAGTTCTTC. Translation: CASSMYQANSYEQFF.

The V and J genes are TRBV13 and TRBJ2-7; a weak D match, TRBD2 (5 bases). Trimming shortened V by 4 bases and J by 1 base, and 11 bases separated the two germline ends. This CDR3 has 14 residues. Germline V gives CDR1 PRHDT, CDR2 FYEKMQ (reference sequence). CDR3 loop: CASSSRRVSYEQYF. DNA for the CDR3: TGTGCCAGCAGCTCCCGGCGGGTTTCCTACGAGCAGTACTTC. Drawing the rest from reference TRBV13 and TRBJ2-7, the complete variable domain is AAGVIQSPRHLIKEKRETATLKCYPIPRHDTVYWYQQGPGQDPQFLISFYEKMQSDKGSIPDRFSAQQFSDYHSELNMSSLELGDSALYFCASSSRRVSYEQYFGPGTRLTVT.

V usage is TRBV7-9 and J usage is TRBJ1-3; unclear D gene. This CDR3 has 14 amino acids. V was clipped by 4 bases and J by 0 bases, with 7 bases between them. Germline V gives CDR1 SEHNR, CDR2 FQNEAQ (reference sequence). CDR3 bases: TGTGCCAGCAGCTCAGACTACTCTGGAAACACCATATATTTT. Its protein is CASSSDYSGNTIYF.

The chain recombines TRBV9 with TRBJ1-5, with D perhaps TRBD1 (5 bases). Germline CDR1 reads SGDLS; CDR2 reads YYNGEE. Trimming shortened V by 4 bases and J by 7 bases, and 12 bases separated the two germline ends. This CDR3 is built from 13 residues. CDR3 amino acids: CASSKGGVQPQHF. CDR3 sequence (DNA): TGTGCCAGCAGCAAGGGAGGGGTCCAGCCCCAGCATTTT.

The gene calls are TRBV4-1 and TRBJ2-5; D possibly corresponds to TRBD2 (5 bases). The J call may be mistaken, given a closer DNA end match to TRBJ2-7. Germline assignment: CDR1 MGHRA and CDR2 YSYEKL. This CDR3 spans 14 amino acids. For the CDR3, the DNA is TGCGCCAGCAGCCCCCTGGGAGAGACCTACGAGCAGTACTTC. Its translation: CASSPLGETYEQYF.

The chain uses TRBV18 and TRBJ2-3; 7 bases match TRBD2. CDR1 and CDR2 (germline): KGHSH, LQKENI. This CDR3 is 16 amino acids long. V shed 6 bases and J 6 bases; nucleotides not matched to a gene: 15. This chain's CDR3 is CASSRNYPSGVDTQYF. The CDR3 DNA reads TGTGCCAGCTCTCGCAACTATCCTAGCGGAGTGGATACGCAGTATTTT.